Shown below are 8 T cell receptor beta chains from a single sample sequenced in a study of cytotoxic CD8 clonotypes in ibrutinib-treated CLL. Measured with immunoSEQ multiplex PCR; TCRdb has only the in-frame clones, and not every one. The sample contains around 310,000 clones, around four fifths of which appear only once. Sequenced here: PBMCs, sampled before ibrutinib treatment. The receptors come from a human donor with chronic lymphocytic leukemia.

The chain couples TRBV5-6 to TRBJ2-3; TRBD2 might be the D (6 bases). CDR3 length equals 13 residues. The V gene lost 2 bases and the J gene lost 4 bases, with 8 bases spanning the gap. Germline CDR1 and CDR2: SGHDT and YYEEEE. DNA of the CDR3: TGTGCCAGCAGCTTACCTAGCGCAGATACGCAGTATTTT. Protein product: CASSLPSADTQYF. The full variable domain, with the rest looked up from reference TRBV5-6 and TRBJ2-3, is DAGVTQSPTHLIKTRGQQVTLRCSPKSGHDTVSWYQQALGQGPQFIFQYYEEEERQRGNFPDRFSGHQFPNYSSELNVNALLLGDSALYLCASSLPSADTQYFGPGTRLTVL.

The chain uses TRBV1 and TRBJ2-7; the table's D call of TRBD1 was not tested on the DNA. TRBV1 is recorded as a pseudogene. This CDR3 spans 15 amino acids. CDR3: CTSSQAEGQSYEQYF. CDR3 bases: TGCACCAGCAGCCAAGCCGAGGGACAGTCCTACGAGCAGTACTTC.

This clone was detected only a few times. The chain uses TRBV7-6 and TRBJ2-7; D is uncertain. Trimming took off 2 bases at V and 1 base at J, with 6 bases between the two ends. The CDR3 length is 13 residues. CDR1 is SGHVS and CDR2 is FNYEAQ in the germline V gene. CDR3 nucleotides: TGTGCCAGCAGCTTACGACATTCCTACGAGCAGTACTTC. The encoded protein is CASSLRHSYEQYF.

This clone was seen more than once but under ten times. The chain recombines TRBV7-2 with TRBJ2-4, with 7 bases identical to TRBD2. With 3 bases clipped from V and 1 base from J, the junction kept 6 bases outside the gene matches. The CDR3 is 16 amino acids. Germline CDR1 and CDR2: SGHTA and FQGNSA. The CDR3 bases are TGTGCCAGCAGCTTTCGGCGGGGGAGTGCCAAAAACATTCAGTACTTC. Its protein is CASSFRRGSAKNIQYF.

As DNA, the CDR3 is TGTGCCAGCAGCTCGACAGGGGCCTATGGCTACACCTTC. Its translation: CASSSTGAYGYTF. J is TRBJ1-2 and V is TRBV6-6, with 8 bases lining up with TRBD1. The CDR3 sequence is 13 residues long. In germline, CDR1 is MNHNY, CDR2 SVGAGI (reference sequence). The junction had 4 bases not matched to a gene; V was cut back by 6 bases and J by 4 bases.

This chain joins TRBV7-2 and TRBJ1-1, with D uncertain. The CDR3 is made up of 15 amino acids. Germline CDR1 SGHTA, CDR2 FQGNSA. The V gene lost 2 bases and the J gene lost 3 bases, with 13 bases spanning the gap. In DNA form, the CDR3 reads TGTGCCAGCAGCTTATCTGACCGAGGTCACACTGAAGCTTTCTTT. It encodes CASSLSDRGHTEAFF.

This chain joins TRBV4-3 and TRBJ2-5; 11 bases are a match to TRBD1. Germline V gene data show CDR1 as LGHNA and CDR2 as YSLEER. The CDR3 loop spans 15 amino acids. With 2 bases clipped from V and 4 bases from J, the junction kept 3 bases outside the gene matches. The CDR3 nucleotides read TGCGCCAGCAGCCAAACGGACAGGGGGCCAGAGACCCAGTACTTC. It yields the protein CASSQTDRGPETQYF.

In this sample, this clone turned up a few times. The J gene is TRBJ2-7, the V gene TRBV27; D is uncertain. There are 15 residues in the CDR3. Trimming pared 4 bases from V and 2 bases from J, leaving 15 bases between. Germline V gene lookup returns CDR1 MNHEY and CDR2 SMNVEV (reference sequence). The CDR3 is CASSWGSAGAYEQYF. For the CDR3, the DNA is TGTGCCAGCAGTTGGGGTTCGGCCGGAGCCTACGAGCAGTACTTC.